Listed below are T cell receptor beta chains from one sample, sequenced in a study of blood T cells in healthy people across ages. TCRdb independently ran MiXCR on the 5' RACE reads; one entry per CDR3 protein. The sample yields over 1,500,000 distinct CDR3 sequences, around 48% seen once. Sequencing input: blood. The receptors come from a woman aged 40 to 50 in good health. The CDR3 runs from the conserved cysteine through the conserved F or W.

j_call,v_call,cdr3_aa
TRBJ2-5,TRBV7-2,CASSWAVKETQYF
TRBJ2-1,TRBV20-1,CSARDLSGGAYNEQFF
TRBJ1-1,TRBV2,CASIRTLYGGDTEAFF
TRBJ2-3,TRBV20-1,CSALGTGGNTDTQYF
TRBJ2-7,TRBV10-3,CAISESKRGQRSYEQYF
TRBJ2-5,TRBV5-1,CASRYLGETQYF
TRBJ1-2,TRBV20-1,CSARDQGGTGGPRNYGYTF
TRBJ1-4,TRBV6-2/TRBV6-3,CATAGLTNEKLFF
TRBJ2-3,TRBV3-1,CASSQGWDSIPTQYF
TRBJ2-7,TRBV20-1,CSVPLAGSYEQYF
TRBJ2-4,TRBV6-6,CASSDAGGDIQYF
TRBJ1-1,TRBV20-1,CSARGAGLNTEAFF
TRBJ2-4,TRBV28,CASSLQDGRNIQYF
TRBJ2-1,TRBV27,CASSGGQGVATYNEQFF
TRBJ1-2,TRBV29-1,CSVQPGTGIRPNYGYTF
TRBJ2-1,TRBV5-1,CASSSPRAGGLDEQFF
TRBJ2-5,TRBV6-5,CASSYRQYQETQYF
TRBJ2-4,TRBV7-3,CASSFVGRRAKNIQYF
TRBJ2-7,TRBV11-2,CASSLAPGQGIYEQYF
TRBJ1-2,TRBV28,CASREGTGFYGYTF
TRBJ2-1,TRBV6-2/TRBV6-3,CASSGTGRGNEQFF
TRBJ2-5,TRBV2,CASSERPDRINEQYF
TRBJ1-2,TRBV20-1,CSARDNREIGGYTF
TRBJ2-6,TRBV29-1,CSARTGDGANVLTF
TRBJ2-5,TRBV4-3,CASSQELSQGETQYF
TRBJ2-1,TRBV6-5,CASSWQNLNNEQFF
TRBJ2-5,TRBV4-1,CASSQDGSVETQYF
TRBJ2-1,TRBV7-3,CASSSGARGEQFF
TRBJ2-3,TRBV10-3,CAISEEPDTQYF
TRBJ2-5,TRBV6-2/TRBV6-3,CASSSLAAGETQYF
TRBJ2-3,TRBV2,CASSGTVRPGTDTQYF
TRBJ2-5,TRBV4-3,CASSQELGSLQETQYF
TRBJ2-7,TRBV4-1,CASSPGLAYEEYF
TRBJ1-2,TRBV12-3/TRBV12-4,CASRSSQKAGYTF
TRBJ2-7,TRBV20-1,CSAIALLRTAYEQYF
TRBJ2-3,TRBV28,CASSFPPGGTDTQYF
TRBJ1-2,TRBV28,CASSSFPSGAGGYTF
TRBJ2-1,TRBV6-1,CASNAIDLRQGLNEQFF
TRBJ2-3,TRBV20-1,CSAREIPGQGDTDTQYF